Listed below are T cell receptor beta chains from one sample, sequenced in a study of control samples from healthy donors and cancer patients. The method was immunoSEQ multiplex PCR; TCRdb's version includes in-frame clones alone and lacks a portion of them. The sample shows 15,000 to 20,000 clones, 85% to 90% of them seen only once. Material: PBMCs. The receptors originated from a man aged 55 to 70 with head and neck cancer. Each CDR3 is given with its conserved first and last residue. A D gene is named only where the DNA matches it firmly.

TRBD1	TRBV7-9	TRBJ1-4	CASSADRAYEKLFF	TGTGCCAGCAGCGCGGACAGGGCCTACGAAAAACTGTTTTTT
NA	TRBV7-3	TRBJ2-5	CASSPGRAAETQYF	TGTGCCAGCAGCCCAGGCAGGGCGGCGGAGACCCAGTACTTC
NA	TRBV6-5	TRBJ1-1	CASSSTSSEAFF	TGTGCCAGCAGTTCGACTAGTTCTGAAGCTTTCTTT
TRBD2	TRBV27	TRBJ2-7	CASSLILAGAPGRYEQYF	TGTGCCAGCAGTTTAATCCTAGCGGGGGCCCCGGGGCGCTACGAGCAGTACTTC
TRBD1	TRBV2	TRBJ1-2	CASRATGVNYGYTF	TGTGCCAGCAGGGCTACAGGGGTTAACTATGGCTACACCTTC
NA	TRBV12-3/TRBV12-4	TRBJ1-2	CASRRTLGGYTF	TGTGCCAGCAGAAGGACACTGGGAGGCTACACCTTC
NA	TRBV7-7	TRBJ2-7	CASSLDRHYEQYF	TGTGCCAGCAGCTTGGACAGACACTACGAGCAGTACTTC
TRBD1	TRBV9	TRBJ2-5	CASSPGDRGVETQYF	TGTGCCAGCAGCCCGGGGGACAGGGGAGTCGAGACCCAGTACTTC
NA	TRBV11-1	TRBJ1-1	CASSLLGGAGTEAFF	TGTGCCAGCAGCTTATTGGGGGGCGCGGGCACTGAAGCTTTCTTT
NA	TRBV5-6	TRBJ1-5	CASSFGGQGKIQPQHF	TGTGCCAGCAGCTTTGGGGGGCAGGGTAAGATCCAGCCCCAGCATTTT
TRBD1	TRBV6-5	TRBJ2-1	CASSRGTGVGNEQFF	TGTGCCAGCAGTCGGGGGACAGGGGTAGGGAATGAGCAGTTCTTC
NA	TRBV4-2	TRBJ2-7	CASSQRGWGAGSYEQYF	TGTGCCAGCAGCCAACGGGGGTGGGGAGCCGGCTCCTACGAGCAGTACTTC
NA	TRBV28	TRBJ1-5	CASSLWSQPQHF	TGTGCCAGCAGTTTATGGAGCCAGCCCCAGCATTTT
TRBD1	TRBV5-1	TRBJ2-1	CASSSDRLSYNEQFF	TGCGCCAGCAGTTCGGACAGGCTCTCCTACAATGAGCAGTTCTTC
TRBD1	TRBV7-2	TRBJ1-2	CASSLASTGGHGYTF	TGTGCCAGCAGCTTAGCGTCGACAGGGGGGCATGGCTACACCTTC
NA	TRBV18	TRBJ2-7	CASSLDLHEQYF	TGTGCCAGCTCACTTGACCTTCACGAGCAGTACTTC